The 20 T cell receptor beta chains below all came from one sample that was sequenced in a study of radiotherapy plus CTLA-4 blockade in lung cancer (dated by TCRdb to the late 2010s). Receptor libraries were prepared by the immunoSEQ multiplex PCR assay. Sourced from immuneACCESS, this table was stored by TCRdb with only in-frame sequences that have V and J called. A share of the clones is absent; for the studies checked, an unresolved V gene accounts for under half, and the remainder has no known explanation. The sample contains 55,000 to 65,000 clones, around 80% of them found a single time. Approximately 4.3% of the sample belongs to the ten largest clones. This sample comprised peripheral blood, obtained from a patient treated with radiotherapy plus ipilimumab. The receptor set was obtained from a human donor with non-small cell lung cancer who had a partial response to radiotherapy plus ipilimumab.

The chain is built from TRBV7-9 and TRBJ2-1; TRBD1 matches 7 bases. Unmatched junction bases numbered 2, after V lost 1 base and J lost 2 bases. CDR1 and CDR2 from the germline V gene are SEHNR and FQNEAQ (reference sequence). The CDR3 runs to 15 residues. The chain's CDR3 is CASSLGQGPYNEQFF. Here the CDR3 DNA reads TGTGCCAGCAGCTTAGGACAGGGTCCCTACAATGAGCAGTTCTTC.

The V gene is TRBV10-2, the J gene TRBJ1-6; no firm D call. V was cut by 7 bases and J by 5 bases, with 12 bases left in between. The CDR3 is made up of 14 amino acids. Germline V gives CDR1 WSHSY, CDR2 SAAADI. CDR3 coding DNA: TGCGCCAGCATTTCTCTCGGGGATAATTCACCCCTCCACTTT. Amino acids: CASISLGDNSPLHF.

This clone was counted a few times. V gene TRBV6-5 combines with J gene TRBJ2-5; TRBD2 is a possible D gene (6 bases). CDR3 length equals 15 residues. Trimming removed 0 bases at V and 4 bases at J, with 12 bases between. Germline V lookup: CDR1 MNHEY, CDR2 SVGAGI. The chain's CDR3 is CASSYSGGGGETQYF. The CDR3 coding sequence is TGTGCCAGCAGTTACTCGGGAGGTGGTGGAGAGACCCAGTACTTC.

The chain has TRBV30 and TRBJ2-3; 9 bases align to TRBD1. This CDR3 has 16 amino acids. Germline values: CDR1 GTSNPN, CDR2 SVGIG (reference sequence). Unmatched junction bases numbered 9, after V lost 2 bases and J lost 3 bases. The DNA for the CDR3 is TGTGCCTGGAGTTATTTCCTGACAGGGGGGACAGATACGCAGTATTTT. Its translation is CAWSYFLTGGTDTQYF.

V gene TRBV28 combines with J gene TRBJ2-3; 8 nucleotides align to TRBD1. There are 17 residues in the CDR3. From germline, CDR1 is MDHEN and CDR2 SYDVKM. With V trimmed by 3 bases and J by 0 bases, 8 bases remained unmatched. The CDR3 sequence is CASSLSPGGHSTDTQYF. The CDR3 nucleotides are TGTGCCAGCAGTTTGTCCCCAGGGGGCCATAGCACAGATACGCAGTATTTT.

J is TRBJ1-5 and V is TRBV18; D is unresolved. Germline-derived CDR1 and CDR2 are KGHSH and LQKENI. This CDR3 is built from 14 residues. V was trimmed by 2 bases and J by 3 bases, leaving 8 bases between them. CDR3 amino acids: CASSPGSDNQPQHF. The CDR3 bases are TGTGCCAGCTCACCAGGGAGTGACAATCAGCCCCAGCATTTT.

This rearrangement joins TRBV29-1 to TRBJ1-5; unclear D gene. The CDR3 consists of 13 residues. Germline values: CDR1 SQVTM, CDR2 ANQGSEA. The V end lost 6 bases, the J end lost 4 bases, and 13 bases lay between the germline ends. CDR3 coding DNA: TGCAGCGTGGGCCTTGAGGGTAATCAGCCCCAGCATTTT. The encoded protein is CSVGLEGNQPQHF.

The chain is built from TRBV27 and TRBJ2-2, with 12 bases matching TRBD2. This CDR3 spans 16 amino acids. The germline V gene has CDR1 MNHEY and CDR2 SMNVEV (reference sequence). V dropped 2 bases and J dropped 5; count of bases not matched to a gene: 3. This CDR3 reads CASSLLLAGGTGELFF. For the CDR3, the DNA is TGTGCCAGCAGTTTACTACTAGCGGGGGGAACCGGGGAGCTGTTTTTT.

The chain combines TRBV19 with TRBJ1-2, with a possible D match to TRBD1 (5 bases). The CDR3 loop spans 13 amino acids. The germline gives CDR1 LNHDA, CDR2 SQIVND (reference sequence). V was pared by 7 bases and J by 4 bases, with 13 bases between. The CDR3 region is CASNRGDPYGYTF. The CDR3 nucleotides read TGTGCCAGTAATCGGGGGGATCCCTATGGCTACACCTTC.

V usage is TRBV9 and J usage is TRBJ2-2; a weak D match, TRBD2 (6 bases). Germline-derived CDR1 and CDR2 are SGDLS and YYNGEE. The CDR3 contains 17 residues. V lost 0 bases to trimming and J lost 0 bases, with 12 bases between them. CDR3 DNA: TGTGCCAGCAGCGTAGCTGGTGGAGGGGCGAACACCGGGGAGCTGTTTTTT. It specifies CASSVAGGGANTGELFF.

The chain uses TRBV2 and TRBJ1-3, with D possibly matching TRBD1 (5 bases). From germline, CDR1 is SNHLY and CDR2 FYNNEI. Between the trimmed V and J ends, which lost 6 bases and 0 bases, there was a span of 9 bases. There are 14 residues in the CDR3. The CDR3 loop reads CASRGTSSGNTIYF. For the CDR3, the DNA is TGTGCCAGCAGAGGGACTAGCTCTGGAAACACCATATATTTT.

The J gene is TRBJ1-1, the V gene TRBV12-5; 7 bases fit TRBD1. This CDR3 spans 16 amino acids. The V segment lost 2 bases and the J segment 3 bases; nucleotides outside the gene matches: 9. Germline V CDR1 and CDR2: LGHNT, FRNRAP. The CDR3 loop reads CASGLFLQGFDTEAFF. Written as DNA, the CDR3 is TGTGCTAGTGGTTTGTTTTTACAGGGGTTTGACACTGAAGCTTTCTTT.

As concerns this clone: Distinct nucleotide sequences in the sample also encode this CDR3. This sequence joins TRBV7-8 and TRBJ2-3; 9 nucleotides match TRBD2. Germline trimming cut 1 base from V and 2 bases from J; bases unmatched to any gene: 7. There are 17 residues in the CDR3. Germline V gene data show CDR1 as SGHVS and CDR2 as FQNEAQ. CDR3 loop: CASSLDWRGGLTDTQYF. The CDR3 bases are TGTGCCAGCAGCTTAGATTGGCGGGGGGGCCTCACAGATACGCAGTATTTT. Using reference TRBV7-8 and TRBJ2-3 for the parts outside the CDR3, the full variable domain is GAGVSQSPRYKVAKRGQDVALRCDPISGHVSLFWYQQALGQGPEFLTYFQNEAQLDKSGLPSDRFFAERPEGSVSTLKIQRTQQEDSAVYLCASSLDWRGGLTDTQYFGPGTRLTVL.

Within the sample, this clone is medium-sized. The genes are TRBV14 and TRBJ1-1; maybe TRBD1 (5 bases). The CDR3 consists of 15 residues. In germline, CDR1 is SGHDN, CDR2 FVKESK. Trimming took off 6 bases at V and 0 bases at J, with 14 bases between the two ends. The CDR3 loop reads CASSLGGALNTEAFF. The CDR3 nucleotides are TGTGCCAGCAGTCTCGGCGGGGCCCTGAACACTGAAGCTTTCTTT. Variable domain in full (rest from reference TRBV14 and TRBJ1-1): EAGVTQFPSHSVIEKGQTVTLRCDPISGHDNLYWYRRVMGKEIKFLLHFVKESKQDESGMPNNRFLAERTGGTYSTLKVQPAELEDSGVYFCASSLGGALNTEAFFGQGTRLTVV.

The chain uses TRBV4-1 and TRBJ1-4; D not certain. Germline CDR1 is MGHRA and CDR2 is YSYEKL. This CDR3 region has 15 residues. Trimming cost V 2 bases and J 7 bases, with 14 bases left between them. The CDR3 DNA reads TGCGCCAGCAGCCAATCTATCGGGGTTATTGAAAAACTGTTTTTT. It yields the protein CASSQSIGVIEKLFF.

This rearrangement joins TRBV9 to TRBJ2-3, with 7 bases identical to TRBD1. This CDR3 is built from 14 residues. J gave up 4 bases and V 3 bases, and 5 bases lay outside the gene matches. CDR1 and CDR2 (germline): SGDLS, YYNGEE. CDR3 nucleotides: TGTGCCAGCAGCGCGTTACAGGGGCCAGATACGCAGTATTTT. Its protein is CASSALQGPDTQYF.

The CDR3 DNA is TGTGCCAGTAGTCTCCTACGGGACAGGGGAGGTGGTCAGCCCCAGCATTTT. Translation: CASSLLRDRGGGQPQHF. The chain combines TRBV19 with TRBJ1-5; TRBD1 matches 10 bases. The V segment lost 5 bases and the J segment 6 bases; nucleotides outside the gene matches: 13. Germline CDR1 reads LNHDA; CDR2 reads SQIVND (reference sequence). CDR3 size: 17 residues.

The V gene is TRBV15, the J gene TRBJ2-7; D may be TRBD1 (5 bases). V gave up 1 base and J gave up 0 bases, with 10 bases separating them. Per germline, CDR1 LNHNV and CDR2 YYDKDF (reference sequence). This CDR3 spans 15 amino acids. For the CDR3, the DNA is TGTGCCACCAGCAGAGTCGGCAGGGACTCCTACGAGCAGTACTTC. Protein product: CATSRVGRDSYEQYF.

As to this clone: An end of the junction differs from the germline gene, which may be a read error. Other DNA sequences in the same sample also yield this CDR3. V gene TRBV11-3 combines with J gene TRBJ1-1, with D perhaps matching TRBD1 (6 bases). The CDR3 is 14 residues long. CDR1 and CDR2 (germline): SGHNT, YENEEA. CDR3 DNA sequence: TGTGCCAGCAGCTTACAGGGGATGAACACTGAAGCCTTCTTT. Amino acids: CASSLQGMNTEAFF.

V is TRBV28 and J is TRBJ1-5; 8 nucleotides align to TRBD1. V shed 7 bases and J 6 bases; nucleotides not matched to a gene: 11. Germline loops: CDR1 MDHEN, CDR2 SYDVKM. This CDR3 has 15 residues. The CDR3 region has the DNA TGTGCCAGCACAACCTACAGGGGGAAGATTCAGCCCCAGCATTTT. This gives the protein CASTTYRGKIQPQHF.